One sample yielded the 9 T cell receptor beta chains listed below, sequenced in a study of T-cell reconstitution after alpha-beta-depleted transplantation in children. TCRbeta library preparation incorporated unique molecular identifiers. Each CDR3 protein is one row after TCRdb ran MiXCR on the PCR reads. Of roughly 790,000 distinct CDR3 sequences in the sample, roughly 16% are singletons; the top ten hold approximately 5%. Sequencing used PBMCs, mostly from graft donor cells, obtained 360 days after TCRalphabeta/CD19-depleted stem cell transplant. These TCRs come from a male patient younger than 18 who had a stem cell transplant for acute lymphoblastic leukemia, so the T cells may come from the graft donor.

This clonotype has only a few counts. Its ends do not fully match the called genes, so a read error is possible. CDR3 amino acids: CASSLAGTGNWHEQYF. The CDR3 DNA reads as TGTGCCAGCAGTCTAGCCGGGACAGGGAATTGGCACGAGCAGTACTTC. The V gene is TRBV12-3 or TRBV12-4, the J gene TRBJ2-7; 9 positions agree with TRBD1. The CDR3 contains 16 residues.

Written as DNA, the CDR3 is TGTGCCAGCAGTGAGGGGACAGGGACCAAGCCCCAGCATTTT. Its translation is CASSEGTGTKPQHF. The V and J genes are TRBV2 and TRBJ1-5, with 9 bases fitting TRBD1. The germline V gene encodes CDR1 SNHLY and CDR2 FYNNEI. The CDR3 length is 14 residues. The J segment lost 8 bases and the V segment lost 3 bases, leaving 5 bases of the junction unmatched.

This clonotype was picked up a small number of times. The rearrangement links TRBV7-3 to TRBJ2-1; the D gene is possibly TRBD2 (6 bases). Germline CDR1 SGHTA, CDR2 FQGTGA. The CDR3 is made up of 15 amino acids. V was pared by 4 bases and J by 11 bases, with 21 bases between. CDR3 amino acids: CASSSLAEETNKQFF. CDR3 DNA: TGTGCCAGCAGCTCCTTAGCGGAGGAGACGAATAAGCAGTTCTTC.

This clonotype was recorded many times. This chain links TRBV12-3 or TRBV12-4 with TRBJ2-1; 8 positions match TRBD1. CDR3 length: 14 amino acids. V lost 8 bases, J lost 2 bases, and 5 bases stayed unmatched. In DNA, the CDR3 is TGTGCCAGCGAGGCAGGGGGCGCCTACAATGAGCAGTTCTTC. As protein: CASEAGGAYNEQFF.

This clonotype has a count of ten or more. The V call is TRBV5-1, the J call TRBJ2-1; D is uncertain. From germline, CDR1 is SGHRS and CDR2 YFSETQ. V gave up 0 bases and J gave up 6 bases, with 4 bases separating them. The CDR3 runs to 12 residues. CDR3 coding DNA: TGCGCCAGCAGCTTGGTGGTCAATGAGCAGTTCTTC. It codes for CASSLVVNEQFF.

This clonotype was picked up many times. The genes are TRBV10-3 and TRBJ2-1; the match to TRBD2 covers 9 bases. V dropped 10 bases and J dropped 9; count of bases not matched to a gene: 13. CDR3 length: 14 amino acids. CDR1 and CDR2 (germline): ENHRY, SYGVKD. The CDR3 nucleotides read TGTGCCACATTACGGCGGGAGGGCGTTGGTGAGCAGTTCTTC. As protein: CATLRREGVGEQFF.

This chain uses TRBV28 with TRBJ1-5; 7 bases line up with TRBD1. The CDR3 is 16 amino acids. Germline CDR1 is MDHEN and CDR2 is SYDVKM. Trimming at V came to 3 bases and at J to 6 bases, leaving 11 bases not matched to a gene. CDR3 DNA: TGTGCCAGCAGTTTTTATTGGACAGGCGGAAGTCAGCCCCAGCATTTT. Its translation: CASSFYWTGGSQPQHF.

A few counts support this clonotype. The CDR3 region has the DNA TGCGCCAGCAGCCAAGATCGGGGGGAGGTAATCTACGAGCAGTACTTC. Translating gives CASSQDRGEVIYEQYF. The chain recombines TRBV4-1 with TRBJ2-7; TRBD2 agrees at 7 bases. This CDR3 is built from 16 residues. Germline CDR1 and CDR2: MGHRA and YSYEKL. J was trimmed by 3 bases and V by 0 bases; bases with no gene match: 8.

This clonotype was seen repeatedly, ten times or more. The CDR3 spells CSARAPGIGSYNEQFF. For the CDR3, the DNA is TGCAGTGCTAGAGCTCCAGGGATAGGCTCCTACAATGAGCAGTTCTTC. V is TRBV20-1 and J is TRBJ2-1, with a weak D call TRBD1 (5 bases). The CDR3 extends over 16 amino acids. CDR1 DFQATT and CDR2 SNEGSKA come from the germline V gene (reference sequence). With 1 base removed from V and 0 bases from J, the gap between germline ends came to 13 bases.